The T cell receptor (beta chain) described here comes from a study of regulatory dendritic cells for organ transplantation. As for the study in general: Regulatory dendritic cells were monocyte-derived, receiving vitamin D3 on days 0 and 4 and IL-10 on day 4. Study-level results: The authors noted considerable between-person heterogeneity in alloreactive memory CD8+ cells.

Worth noting for this clone: What it binds is unknown.

The CDR3 contains 13 residues. In germline, CDR1 is MNHEY, CDR2 SMNVEV (reference sequence). V lost 3 bases to trimming and J lost 1 base, with 6 bases between them. The data were produced by immunoSEQ multiplex PCR, yet TCRdb's version contains in-frame clones alone and is incomplete. The sample consists of 20,000 to 25,000 clones, roughly 85% of them appearing once. CFSE-labeled sorted T cells met regulatory or mature dendritic cells for 5 to 6 days. This receptor was obtained from a human donor in good health. Sequences were obtained from naive CD4+ T cells from blood cultured with regulatory dendritic cells. Subset indicated: CD45RA+ naive T cells. The chain employs TRBV27 and TRBJ1-2, with D hard to call. Here the CDR3 reads CASSFRSNYGYTF. DNA of the CDR3: TGTGCCAGCAGTTTTAGGAGTAACTATGGCTACACCTTC.